One T cell receptor (beta chain) is described in this entry. This entry belongs to a study of blood T cell repertoires in COVID-19. The junction had 7 bases not matched to a gene; V was cut back by 2 bases and J by 7 bases. The CDR3 sequence is 16 residues long. Germline V gene data show CDR1 as SGHRS and CDR2 as YFSETQ. Data came from immunoSEQ multiplex PCR; TCRdb stores just in-frame clones and leaves some out. The data show approximately 300,000 clones, about 82% seen once. The TCR comes from a woman in her forties or fifties with active or convalescent COVID-19. Sequencing was done on a sample of peripheral blood. V gene TRBV5-1 combines with J gene TRBJ1-6, with 9 bases fitting TRBD1. This CDR3 reads CASSLPTGQGNSPLHF. For the CDR3, the DNA is TGCGCCAGCAGCTTACCCACGGGACAGGGAAATTCACCCCTCCACTTT.